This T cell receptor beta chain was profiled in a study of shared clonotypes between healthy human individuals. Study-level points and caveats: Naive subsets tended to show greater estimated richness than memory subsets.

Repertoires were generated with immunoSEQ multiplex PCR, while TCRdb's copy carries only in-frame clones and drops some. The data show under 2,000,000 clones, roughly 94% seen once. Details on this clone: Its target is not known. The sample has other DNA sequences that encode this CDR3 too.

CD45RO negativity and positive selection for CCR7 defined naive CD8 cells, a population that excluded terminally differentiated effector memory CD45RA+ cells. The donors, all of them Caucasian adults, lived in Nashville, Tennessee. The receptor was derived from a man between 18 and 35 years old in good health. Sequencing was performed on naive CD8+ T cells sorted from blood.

Here the CDR3 DNA reads TGTGCCAGCAGTGAAGGGCCTACCTACGAGCAGTACTTC. This sequence encodes CASSEGPTYEQYF. The chain has TRBV6-4 and TRBJ2-7; unclear D gene. Germline CDR1 reads MRHNA; CDR2 reads SNTAGT. The V gene lost 3 bases and the J gene lost 2 bases, with 8 bases spanning the gap. The CDR3 totals 13 residues.